This T cell receptor (beta chain) was captured by sequencing in a study of blood T cells in healthy people across ages. The length of the CDR3 is 14 residues. Germline CDR1 is LGHNA and CDR2 is YSLEER. The V and J ends lost 3 bases and 0 bases respectively, with 8 bases between them. Isolation of PBMCs gave at least 6 million cells per sample. A second about 7 to 11 cycle PCR used barcoded and J-beta primers. MiXCR, run by TCRdb on the 5' RACE reads, gives a single entry per CDR3 protein. The repertoire has around 2 million distinct CDR3 sequences, more than 35% of them found once; the top ten carry 23%. This clonotype has more than one count but fewer than ten.

The sequence was collected from a human donor in good health. The specimen sequenced was blood. The chain has TRBV4-3 and TRBJ1-2; D may be TRBD1 (5 bases). As DNA, the CDR3 is TGCGCCAGCAGCCAGGACATAGCTAACTATGGCTACACCTTC. This translates into CASSQDIANYGYTF.